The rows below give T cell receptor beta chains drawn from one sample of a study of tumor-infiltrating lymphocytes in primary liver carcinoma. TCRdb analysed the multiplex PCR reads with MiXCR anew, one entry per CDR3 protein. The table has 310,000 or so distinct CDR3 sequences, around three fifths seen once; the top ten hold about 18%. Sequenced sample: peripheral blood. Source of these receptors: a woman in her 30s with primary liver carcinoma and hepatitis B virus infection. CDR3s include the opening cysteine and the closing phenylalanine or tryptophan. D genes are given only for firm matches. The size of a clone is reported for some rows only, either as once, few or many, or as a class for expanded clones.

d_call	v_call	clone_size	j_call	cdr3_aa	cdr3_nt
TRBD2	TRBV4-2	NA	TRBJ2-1	CASSQDQGSSGNNEQFF	TGTGCCAGCAGCCAAGATCAGGGGTCTAGCGGGAACAATGAGCAGTTCTTC
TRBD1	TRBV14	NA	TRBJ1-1	CASSRTTGVRATEAFF	TGTGCCAGCAGCCGCACTACAGGGGTACGGGCCACTGAAGCTTTCTTT
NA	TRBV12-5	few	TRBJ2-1	CASGLVELGGGEQFF	TGTGCTAGTGGTTTGGTGGAACTCGGAGGCGGTGAGCAGTTCTTC
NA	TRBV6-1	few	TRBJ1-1	CASSEYQGNTEAFF	TGTGCCAGCAGTGAATATCAAGGCAACACTGAAGCTTTCTTT
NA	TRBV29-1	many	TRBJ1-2	CSVEAVSRGGYTF	TGCAGCGTTGAAGCCGTTTCTCGGGGTGGCTACACCTTC
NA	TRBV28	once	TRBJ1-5	CASTGQTVSNQPQHF	TGTGCCAGCACAGGACAGACCGTTAGCAATCAGCCCCAGCATTTT
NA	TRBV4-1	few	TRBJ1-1	CASSQRPQGTEAFF	TGCGCCAGCAGCCAAAGACCCCAGGGAACTGAAGCTTTCTTT
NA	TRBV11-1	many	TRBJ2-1	CASSPKNRVLYNEQFF	TGTGCCAGCAGTCCAAAGAACAGGGTCCTCTACAATGAGCAGTTCTTC
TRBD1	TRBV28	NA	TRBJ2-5	CASTHRDRGLETQYF	TGTGCCAGCACCCACCGGGACAGGGGGCTGGAGACCCAGTACTTC
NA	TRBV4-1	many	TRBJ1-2	CASSQGLTGGGYGYTF	TGCGCCAGCAGCCAAGGTCTGACAGGAGGGGGCTATGGCTACACCTTC
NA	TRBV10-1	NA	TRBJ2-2	CASSNRGGGELFF	TGCGCCAGCAGTAACCGCGGAGGCGGGGAGCTGTTTTTT
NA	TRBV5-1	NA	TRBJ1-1	CASSSSITEAFF	TGCGCCAGCAGCTCTTCGATCACTGAAGCTTTCTTT
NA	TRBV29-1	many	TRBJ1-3	CSVVDSGNTIYF	TGCAGCGTTGTGGATTCTGGAAACACCATATATTTT
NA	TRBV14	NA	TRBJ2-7	CASSQVRQAEQYF	TGTGCCAGCAGCCAAGTTCGTCAGGCCGAGCAGTACTTC
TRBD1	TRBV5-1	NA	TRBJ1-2	CASSTDRDYGYTF	TGCGCCAGCAGCACGGACAGGGACTATGGCTACACCTTC
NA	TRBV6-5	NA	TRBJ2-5	CASTEGWETQYF	TGTGCCAGCACAGAGGGCTGGGAGACCCAGTACTTC
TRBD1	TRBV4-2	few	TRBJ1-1	CASSRTGGGMNTEAFF	TGTGCCAGCAGCCGGACAGGGGGGGGAATGAACACTGAAGCTTTCTTT
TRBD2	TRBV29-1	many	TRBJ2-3	CSVEEGPGGGIDTQYF	TGCAGCGTTGAAGAGGGCCCGGGGGGAGGGATAGATACGCAGTATTTT
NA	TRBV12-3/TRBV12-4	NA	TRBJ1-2	CASSLASRGGYAF	TGTGCCAGCAGTTTAGCGTCCAGGGGTGGCTACGCCTTC
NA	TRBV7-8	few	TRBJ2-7	CASSFHPQVEQYF	TGTGCCAGCAGCTTTCACCCTCAAGTCGAGCAGTACTTC
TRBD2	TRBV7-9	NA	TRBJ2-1	CVSSLSGRVNEQFF	TGTGTCAGCAGCCTCAGCGGGAGGGTCAATGAGCAGTTCTTC
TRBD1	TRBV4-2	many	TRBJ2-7	CASSGWEQGAEEQYF	TGTGCCAGCAGCGGGTGGGAACAGGGGGCTGAAGAGCAGTACTTC
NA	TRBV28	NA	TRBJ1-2	CASSSIPRDGYTF	TGTGCCAGCAGTTCAATCCCCCGGGATGGCTACACCTTC
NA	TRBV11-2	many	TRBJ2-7	CASSLDRGGSWYEQYF	TGTGCCAGCAGCTTAGATAGGGGGGGGAGCTGGTACGAGCAGTACTTC
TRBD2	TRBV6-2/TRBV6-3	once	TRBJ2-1	CASSPAGTSGYSYNEQFF	TGTGCCAGCAGTCCCGCCGGGACTAGCGGGTACTCCTACAATGAGCAGTTCTTC
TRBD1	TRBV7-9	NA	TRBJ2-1	CASSPQGNHNEQFF	TGTGCCAGCAGCCCACAGGGGAACCACAATGAGCAGTTCTTC
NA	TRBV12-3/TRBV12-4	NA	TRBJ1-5	CVSSPAGGYNQPQHF	TGTGTCAGCAGCCCGGCTGGGGGGTATAATCAGCCCCAGCATTTT
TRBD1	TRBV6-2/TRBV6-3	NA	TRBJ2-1	CASSDRGTYNEQFF	TGTGCCAGCAGTGACAGGGGCACCTACAATGAGCAGTTCTTC
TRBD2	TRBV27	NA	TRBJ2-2	CASSPRGLAGTGELFF	TGTGCCAGCAGCCCCCGGGGACTAGCGGGCACCGGGGAGCTGTTTTTT